Given below is one T cell receptor beta chain in context. This sample is part of a study of cytomegalovirus exposure and HLA in healthy donors. Researchers ran the PCR with 60 Vbeta and 13 Jbeta primers. Assay: immunoSEQ multiplex PCR; the TCRdb copy retains only in-frame clones and omits some. Of about 170,000 clones listed, roughly three quarters are singletons. With 4 bases clipped from V and 4 bases from J, the junction kept 5 bases outside the gene matches. Germline V gene sequence: CDR1 MNHNS, CDR2 SASEGT. The CDR3 is 15 amino acids. The V and J genes are TRBV6-1 and TRBJ1-4; TRBD1 agrees at 8 bases. Sequencing input: PBMCs. The source of this sequence is a woman aged 45-65 years in good health and CMV-seronegative. CDR3 coding DNA: TGTGCCAGCAGTGGGGGGACAGGCCGTAATGAAAAACTGTTTTTT. Translating gives CASSGGTGRNEKLFF.